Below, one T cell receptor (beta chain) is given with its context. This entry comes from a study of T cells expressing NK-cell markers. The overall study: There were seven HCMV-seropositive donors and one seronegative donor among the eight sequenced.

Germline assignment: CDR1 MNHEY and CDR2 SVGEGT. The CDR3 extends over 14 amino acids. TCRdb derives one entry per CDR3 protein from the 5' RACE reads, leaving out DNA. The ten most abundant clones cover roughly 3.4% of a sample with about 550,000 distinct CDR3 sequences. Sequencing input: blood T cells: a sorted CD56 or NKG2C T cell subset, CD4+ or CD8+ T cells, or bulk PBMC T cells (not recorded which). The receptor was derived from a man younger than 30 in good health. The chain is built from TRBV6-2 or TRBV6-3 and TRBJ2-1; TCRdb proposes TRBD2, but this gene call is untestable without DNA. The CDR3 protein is CASSQRKDYNEQFF.